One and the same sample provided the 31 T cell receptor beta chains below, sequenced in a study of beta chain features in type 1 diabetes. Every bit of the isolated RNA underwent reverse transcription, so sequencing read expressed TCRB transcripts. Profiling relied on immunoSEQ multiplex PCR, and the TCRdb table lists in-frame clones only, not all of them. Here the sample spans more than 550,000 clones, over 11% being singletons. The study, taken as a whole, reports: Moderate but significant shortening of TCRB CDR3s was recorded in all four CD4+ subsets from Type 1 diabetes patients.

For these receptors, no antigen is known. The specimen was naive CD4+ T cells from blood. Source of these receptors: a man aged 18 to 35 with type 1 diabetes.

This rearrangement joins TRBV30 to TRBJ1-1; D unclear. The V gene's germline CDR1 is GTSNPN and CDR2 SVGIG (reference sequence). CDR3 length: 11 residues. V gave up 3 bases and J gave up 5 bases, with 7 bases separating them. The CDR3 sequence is CAWRRVTEAFF. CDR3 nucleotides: TGTGCCTGGAGGCGGGTGACTGAAGCTTTCTTT. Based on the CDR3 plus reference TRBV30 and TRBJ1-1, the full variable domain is SQTIHQWPATLVQPVGSPLSLECTVEGTSNPNLYWYRQAAGRGLQLLFYSVGIGQISSEVPQNLSASRPQDRQFILSSKKLLLSDSGFYLCAWRRVTEAFFGQGTRLTVV.

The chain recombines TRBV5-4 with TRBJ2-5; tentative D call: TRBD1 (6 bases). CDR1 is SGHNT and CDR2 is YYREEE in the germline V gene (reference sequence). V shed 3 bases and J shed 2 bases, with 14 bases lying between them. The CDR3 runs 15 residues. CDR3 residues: CASSSPAQGQETQYF. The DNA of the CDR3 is TGTGCCAGCAGCTCCCCGGCACAGGGACAAGAGACCCAGTACTTC.

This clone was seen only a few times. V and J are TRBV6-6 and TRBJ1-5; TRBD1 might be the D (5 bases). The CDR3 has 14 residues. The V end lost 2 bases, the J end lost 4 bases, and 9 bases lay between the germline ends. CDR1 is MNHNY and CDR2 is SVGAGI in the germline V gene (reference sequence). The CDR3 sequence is CASSYASGNQPQHF. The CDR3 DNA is TGTGCCAGCAGTTACGCGTCAGGGAATCAGCCCCAGCATTTT.

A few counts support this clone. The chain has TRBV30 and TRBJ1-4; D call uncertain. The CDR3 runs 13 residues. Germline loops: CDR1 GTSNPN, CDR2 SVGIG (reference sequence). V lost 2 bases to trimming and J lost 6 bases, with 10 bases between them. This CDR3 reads CAWSRSGDEKLFF. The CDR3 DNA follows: TGTGCCTGGAGTCGATCTGGTGATGAAAAACTGTTTTTT.

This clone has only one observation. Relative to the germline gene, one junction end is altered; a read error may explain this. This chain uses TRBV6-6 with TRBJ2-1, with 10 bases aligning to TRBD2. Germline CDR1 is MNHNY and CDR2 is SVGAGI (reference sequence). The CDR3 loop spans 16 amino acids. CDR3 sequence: CAGSSGAGGPHNEQFF. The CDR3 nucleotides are TGTGCCGGCAGTTCTGGAGCGGGAGGGCCGCACAATGAGCAGTTCTTC.

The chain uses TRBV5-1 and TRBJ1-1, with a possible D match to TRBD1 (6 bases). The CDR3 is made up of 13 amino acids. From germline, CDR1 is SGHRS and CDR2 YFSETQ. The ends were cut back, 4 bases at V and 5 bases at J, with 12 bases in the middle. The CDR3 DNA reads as TGCGCCAGCAGCGCAGGGGCGGGTACTGAAGCTTTCTTT. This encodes CASSAGAGTEAFF.

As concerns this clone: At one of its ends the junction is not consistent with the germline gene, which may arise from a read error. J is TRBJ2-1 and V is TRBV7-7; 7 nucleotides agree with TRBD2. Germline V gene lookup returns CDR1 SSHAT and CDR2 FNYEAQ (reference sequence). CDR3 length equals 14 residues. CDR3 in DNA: TGTGCTAGCAGCCCCCCGGGAGGTCGTGGTGAGCAGTTCTTC. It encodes CASSPPGGRGEQFF.

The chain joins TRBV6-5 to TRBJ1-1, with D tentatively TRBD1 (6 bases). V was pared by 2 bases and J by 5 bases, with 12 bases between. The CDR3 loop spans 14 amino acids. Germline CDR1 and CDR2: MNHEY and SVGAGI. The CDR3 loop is CASSYAYRATEAFF. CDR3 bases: TGTGCCAGCAGTTACGCTTACAGGGCTACTGAAGCTTTCTTT.

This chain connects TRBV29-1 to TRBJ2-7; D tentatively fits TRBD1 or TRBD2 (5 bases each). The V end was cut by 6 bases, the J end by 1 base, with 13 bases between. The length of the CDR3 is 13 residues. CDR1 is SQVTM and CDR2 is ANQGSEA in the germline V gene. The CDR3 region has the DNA TGCAGCGTACGAGAGGGGTTGTCCTACGAGCAGTACTTC. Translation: CSVREGLSYEQYF.

CDR3 sequence (DNA): TGTGCCAGCAGCTCGGGACACCAGAACACCGGGGAGCTGTTTTTT. It encodes CASSSGHQNTGELFF. The genes are TRBV7-3 and TRBJ2-2; possibly TRBD1 for D (6 bases). V was shortened by 4 bases and J by 1 base, with 10 bases between the two germline ends. CDR1 is SGHTA and CDR2 is FQGTGA in the germline V gene. The CDR3 is 15 residues long.

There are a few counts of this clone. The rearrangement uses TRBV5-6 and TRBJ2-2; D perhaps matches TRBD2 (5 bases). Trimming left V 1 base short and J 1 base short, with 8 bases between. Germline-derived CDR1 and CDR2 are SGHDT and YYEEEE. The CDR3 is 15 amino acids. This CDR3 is CASSLYAGNTGELFF. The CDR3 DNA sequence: TGTGCCAGCAGCTTGTATGCGGGGAACACCGGGGAGCTGTTTTTT.

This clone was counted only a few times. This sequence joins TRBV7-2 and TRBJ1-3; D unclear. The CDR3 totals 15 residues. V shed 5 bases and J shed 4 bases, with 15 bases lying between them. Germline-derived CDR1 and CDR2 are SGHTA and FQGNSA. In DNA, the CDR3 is TGTGCCAGCAGCCCCCAAACAAGATTCGGAAACACCATATATTTT. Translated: CASSPQTRFGNTIYF. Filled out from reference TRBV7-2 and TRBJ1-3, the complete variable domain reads GAGVSQSPSNKVTEKGKDVELRCDPISGHTALYWYRQSLGQGLEFLIYFQGNSAPDKSGLPSDRFSAERTGGSVSTLTIQRTQQEDSAVYLCASSPQTRFGNTIYFGEGSWLTVV.

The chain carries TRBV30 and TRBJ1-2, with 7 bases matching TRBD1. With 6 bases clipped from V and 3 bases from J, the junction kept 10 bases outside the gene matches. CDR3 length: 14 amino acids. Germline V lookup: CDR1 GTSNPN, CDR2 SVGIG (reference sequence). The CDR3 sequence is CACKPRDSYYGYTF. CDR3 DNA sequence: TGTGCCTGCAAACCCCGGGACAGCTACTATGGCTACACCTTC. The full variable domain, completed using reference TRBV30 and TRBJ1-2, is SQTIHQWPATLVQPVGSPLSLECTVEGTSNPNLYWYRQAAGRGLQLLFYSVGIGQISSEVPQNLSASRPQDRQFILSSKKLLLSDSGFYLCACKPRDSYYGYTFGSGTRLTVV.

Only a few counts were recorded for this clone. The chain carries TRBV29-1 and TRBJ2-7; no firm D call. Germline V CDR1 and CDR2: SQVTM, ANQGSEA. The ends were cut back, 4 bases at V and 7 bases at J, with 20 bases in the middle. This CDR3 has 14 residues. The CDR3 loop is CSVVRTGHLPEQYF. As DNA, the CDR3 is TGCAGCGTTGTAAGGACGGGCCACCTTCCGGAGCAGTACTTC.

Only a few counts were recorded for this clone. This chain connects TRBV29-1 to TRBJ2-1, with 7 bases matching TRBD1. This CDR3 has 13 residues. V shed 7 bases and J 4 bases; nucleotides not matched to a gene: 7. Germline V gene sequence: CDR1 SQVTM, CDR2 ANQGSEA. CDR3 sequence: CSDSGQLYNEQFF. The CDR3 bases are TGCAGCGATTCGGGACAGCTTTACAATGAGCAGTTCTTC.

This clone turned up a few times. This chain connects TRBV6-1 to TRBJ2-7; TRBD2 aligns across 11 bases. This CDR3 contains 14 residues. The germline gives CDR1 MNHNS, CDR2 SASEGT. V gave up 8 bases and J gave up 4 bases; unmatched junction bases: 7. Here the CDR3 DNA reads TGTGCCAGCGCTGGGACTAGCGGAGTTTACGAGCAGTACTTC. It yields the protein CASAGTSGVYEQYF.

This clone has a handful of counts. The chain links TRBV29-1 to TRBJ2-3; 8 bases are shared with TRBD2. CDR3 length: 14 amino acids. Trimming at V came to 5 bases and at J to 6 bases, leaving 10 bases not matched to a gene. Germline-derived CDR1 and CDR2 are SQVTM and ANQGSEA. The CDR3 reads CSVLPTAGVDTQYF. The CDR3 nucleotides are TGCAGCGTTTTACCGACAGCGGGAGTTGATACGCAGTATTTT.

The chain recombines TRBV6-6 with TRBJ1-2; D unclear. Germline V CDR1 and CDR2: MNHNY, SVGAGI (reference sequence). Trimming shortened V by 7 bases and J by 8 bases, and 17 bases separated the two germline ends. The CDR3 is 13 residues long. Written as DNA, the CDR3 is TGTGCCAGCAACGAAAGGGAGTATGGCGGCTACACCTTC. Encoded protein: CASNEREYGGYTF.

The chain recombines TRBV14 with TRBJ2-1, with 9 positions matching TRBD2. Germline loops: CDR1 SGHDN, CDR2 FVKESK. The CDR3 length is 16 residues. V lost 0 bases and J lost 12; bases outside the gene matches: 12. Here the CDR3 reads CASSQDSRLSGGTQFF. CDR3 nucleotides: TGTGCCAGCAGCCAAGATTCGCGGCTTAGCGGGGGAACGCAGTTCTTC.

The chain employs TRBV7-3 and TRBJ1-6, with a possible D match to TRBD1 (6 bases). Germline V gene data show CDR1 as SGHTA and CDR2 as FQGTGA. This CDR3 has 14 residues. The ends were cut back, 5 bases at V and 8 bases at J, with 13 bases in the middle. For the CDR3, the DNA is TGTGCCAGCAGCCCGGGGAGGGGGGATTCACCCCTCCACTTT. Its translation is CASSPGRGDSPLHF.

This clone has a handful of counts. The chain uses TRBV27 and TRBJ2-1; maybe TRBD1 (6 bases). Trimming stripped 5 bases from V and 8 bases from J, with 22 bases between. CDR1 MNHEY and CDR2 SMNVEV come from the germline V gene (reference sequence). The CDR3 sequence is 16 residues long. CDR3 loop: CASSLNRGGPNDEQFF. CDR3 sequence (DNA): TGTGCCAGCAGTCTTAACCGTGGGGGCCCGAACGATGAGCAGTTCTTC.

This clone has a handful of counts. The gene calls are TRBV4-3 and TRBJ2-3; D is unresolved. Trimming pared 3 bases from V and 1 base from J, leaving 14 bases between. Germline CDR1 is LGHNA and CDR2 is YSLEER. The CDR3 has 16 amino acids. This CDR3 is CASSHLAASGTDTQYF. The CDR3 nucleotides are TGCGCCAGCAGCCACTTAGCTGCCTCCGGCACAGATACGCAGTATTTT.

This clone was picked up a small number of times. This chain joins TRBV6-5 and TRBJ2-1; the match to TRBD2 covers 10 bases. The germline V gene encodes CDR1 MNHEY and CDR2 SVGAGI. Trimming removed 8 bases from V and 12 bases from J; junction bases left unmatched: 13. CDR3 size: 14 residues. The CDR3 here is CASGGNLAGERQFF. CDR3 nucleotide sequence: TGTGCCAGCGGAGGGAATCTAGCGGGAGAAAGGCAGTTCTTC.

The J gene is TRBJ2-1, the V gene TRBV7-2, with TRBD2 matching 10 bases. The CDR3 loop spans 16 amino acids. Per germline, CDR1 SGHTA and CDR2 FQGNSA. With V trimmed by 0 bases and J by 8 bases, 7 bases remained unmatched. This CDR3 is CASSLAPASGSDEQFF. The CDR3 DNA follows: TGTGCCAGCAGCTTAGCGCCGGCTAGCGGGAGTGATGAGCAGTTCTTC.

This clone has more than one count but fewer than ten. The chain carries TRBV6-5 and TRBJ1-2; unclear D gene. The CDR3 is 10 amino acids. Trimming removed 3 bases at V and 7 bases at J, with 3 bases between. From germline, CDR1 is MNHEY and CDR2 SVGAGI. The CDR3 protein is CASSYGGYTF. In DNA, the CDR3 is TGTGCCAGCAGTTATGGTGGCTACACCTTC.

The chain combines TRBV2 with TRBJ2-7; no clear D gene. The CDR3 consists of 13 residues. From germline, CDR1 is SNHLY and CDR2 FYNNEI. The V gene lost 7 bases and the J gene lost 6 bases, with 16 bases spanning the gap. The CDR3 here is CASTQAPESEQYF. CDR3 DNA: TGTGCCAGCACCCAGGCCCCGGAAAGCGAGCAGTACTTC.

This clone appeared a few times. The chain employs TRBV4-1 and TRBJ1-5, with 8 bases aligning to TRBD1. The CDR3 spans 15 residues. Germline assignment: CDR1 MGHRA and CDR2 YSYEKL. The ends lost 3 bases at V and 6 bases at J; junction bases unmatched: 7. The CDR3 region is CASSHGQGGSQPQHF. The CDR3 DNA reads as TGCGCCAGCAGCCACGGACAGGGCGGGAGTCAGCCCCAGCATTTT.

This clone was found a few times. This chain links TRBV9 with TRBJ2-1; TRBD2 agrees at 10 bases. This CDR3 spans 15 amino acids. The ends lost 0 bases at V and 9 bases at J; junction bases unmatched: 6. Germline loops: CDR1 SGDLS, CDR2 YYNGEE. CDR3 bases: TGTGCCAGCAGCGTAGTATCTAGCGGGAGCTCTGAGCAGTTCTTC. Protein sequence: CASSVVSSGSSEQFF.

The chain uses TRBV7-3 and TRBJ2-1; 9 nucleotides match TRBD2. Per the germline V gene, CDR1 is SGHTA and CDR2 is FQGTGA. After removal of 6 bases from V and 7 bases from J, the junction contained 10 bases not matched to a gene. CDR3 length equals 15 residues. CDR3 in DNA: TGTGCCAGCAGTTTTAGCGGGGGCCACGGGAATGAGCAGTTCTTC. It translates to CASSFSGGHGNEQFF.

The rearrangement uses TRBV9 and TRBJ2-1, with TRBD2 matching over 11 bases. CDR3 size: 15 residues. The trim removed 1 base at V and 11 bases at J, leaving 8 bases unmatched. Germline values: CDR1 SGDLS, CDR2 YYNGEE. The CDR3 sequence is CASSVSGLAGGKQFF. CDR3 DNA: TGTGCCAGCAGCGTATCGGGGCTAGCGGGGGGAAAGCAGTTCTTC.

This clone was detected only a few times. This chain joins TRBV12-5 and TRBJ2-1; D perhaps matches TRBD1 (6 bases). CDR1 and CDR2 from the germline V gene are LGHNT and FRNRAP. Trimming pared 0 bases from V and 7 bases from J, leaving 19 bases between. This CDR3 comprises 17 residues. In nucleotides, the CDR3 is TGTGCTAGTGGTTTGGTAGGGGTCGAACAGGGACGGAATGAGCAGTTCTTC. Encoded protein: CASGLVGVEQGRNEQFF. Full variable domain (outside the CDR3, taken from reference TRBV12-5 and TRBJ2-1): DARVTQTPRHKVTEMGQEVTMRCQPILGHNTVFWYRQTMMQGLELLAYFRNRAPLDDSGMPKDRFSAEMPDATLATLKIQPSEPRDSAVYFCASGLVGVEQGRNEQFFGPGTRLTVL.